The 31 T cell receptor beta chains below all came from one sample that was sequenced in a study of T cell responses to AZD1222 COVID-19 vaccine. Method: immunoSEQ multiplex PCR; TCRdb's copy keeps in-frame clones and lacks some. The data show 130,000 to 150,000 clones, approximately 89% seen once. The source material was peripheral blood, sampled on day 0 of AZD1222 vaccination. The source of these receptors is an adult in good health.

As to this clone: Because the CDR3's place on the DNA is in doubt, the DNA is left out and the CDR3 is given as listed by TCRdb. The chain carries TRBV11-2 and TRBJ1-2. The CDR3 has 15 residues if both end residues are counted. From germline, CDR1 is SGHAT and CDR2 FQNNGV. CDR3 region: CASSFGQGGPGGYTF.

The chain combines TRBV19 with TRBJ2-2; D is possibly TRBD1 (6 bases). The germline gives CDR1 LNHDA, CDR2 SQIVND (reference sequence). V lost 3 bases, J lost 0 bases, and 8 bases lay in between. The CDR3 has 15 amino acids. The CDR3 DNA reads as TGTGCCAGTAGTATCAGACAGGCGAACACCGGGGAGCTGTTTTTT. Its translation: CASSIRQANTGELFF.

About this clone itself: At one boundary the junction diverges from the germline segment, which might be a read error. The chain recombines TRBV7-7 with TRBJ2-5; 7 positions agree with TRBD2. Per germline, CDR1 SSHAT and CDR2 FNYEAQ (reference sequence). The CDR3 runs to 15 residues. The CDR3 nucleotides are TGTGCTAGCAGCTTAGGTACTAGCGCCCAAGAGACCCAGTACTTC. Translation: CASSLGTSAQETQYF.

This chain links TRBV7-2 with TRBJ2-3; D might be TRBD1 or TRBD2, each matching 5 bases. V gave up 2 bases and J gave up 5 bases, with 14 bases separating them. The germline V gene has CDR1 SGHTA and CDR2 FQGNSA. The CDR3 contains 15 residues. CDR3 sequence reads: CASSLSGARGDTQYF. The CDR3 coding sequence is TGTGCCAGCAGCTTATCTGGCGCGAGGGGAGATACGCAGTATTTT.

The chain uses TRBV5-6 and TRBJ1-1; no reliable D call. With 0 bases removed from V and 0 bases from J, the gap between germline ends came to 9 bases. The CDR3 covers 15 residues. The germline gives CDR1 SGHDT, CDR2 YYEEEE. The CDR3 nucleotides are TGTGCCAGCAGCTTGGCCGAAAGGTTGAACACTGAAGCTTTCTTT. Its protein product is CASSLAERLNTEAFF.

This chain connects TRBV13 to TRBJ2-7, with D perhaps TRBD1 (5 bases). V dropped 5 bases and J dropped 1 base, with 12 bases sitting between them. This CDR3 spans 14 amino acids. Germline CDR1 PRHDT, CDR2 FYEKMQ (reference sequence). This CDR3 is CASSPKRQSYEQYF. The CDR3 nucleotides read TGTGCCAGCAGCCCCAAGCGACAGTCCTACGAGCAGTACTTC.

J is TRBJ2-7 and V is TRBV6-5, with TRBD2 as a possible D gene (5 bases). V lost 2 bases and J lost 4, with 12 bases in between. Germline CDR1 and CDR2: MNHEY and SVGAGI. The CDR3 length is 14 residues. The DNA for the CDR3 is TGTGCCAGCAGTTACACACGCCCGGGGTACGAGCAGTACTTC. It is translated as CASSYTRPGYEQYF.

The chain joins TRBV5-5 to TRBJ1-1; D unresolved. The CDR3 consists of 15 residues. V gave up 1 base and J gave up 0 bases, with 10 bases separating them. The germline V gene encodes CDR1 SGHKS and CDR2 YYEKEE (reference sequence). The CDR3 sequence: CASSLLTPLNTEAFF. CDR3 bases: TGTGCCAGCAGCTTGCTTACGCCGTTGAACACTGAAGCTTTCTTT.

This chain uses TRBV5-1 with TRBJ1-1, with unresolved D. The CDR3 is made up of 13 amino acids. In germline, CDR1 is SGHRS, CDR2 YFSETQ. V was shortened by 4 bases and J by 5 bases, with 12 bases between the two germline ends. The CDR3 bases are TGCGCCAGCAGCATATTGGGTGGTACTGAAGCTTTCTTT. This sequence encodes CASSILGGTEAFF. The complete variable domain, with remaining parts taken from reference TRBV5-1 and TRBJ1-1, reads KAGVTQTPRYLIKTRGQQVTLSCSPISGHRSVSWYQQTPGQGLQFLFEYFSETQRNKGNFPGRFSGRQFSNSRSEMNVSTLELGDSALYLCASSILGGTEAFFGQGTRLTVV.

The J gene is TRBJ1-5, the V gene TRBV6-2 or TRBV6-3, with 12 bases aligning to TRBD1. This CDR3 contains 17 residues. Germline V CDR1 and CDR2: MNHEY, SVGEGT. V dropped 5 bases and J dropped 2; count of bases not matched to a gene: 7. CDR3 nucleotide sequence: TGTGCCAGCAGTCAGGGACAGGGGGCTTTAGGCAATCAGCCCCAGCATTTT. Residues: CASSQGQGALGNQPQHF.

The chain combines TRBV6-5 with TRBJ1-4, with no clear D. The CDR3 contains 15 residues. CDR1 and CDR2 from the germline V gene are MNHEY and SVGAGI. Trimming took 9 bases from V and 0 from J, leaving 14 bases between them. The CDR3 region has the DNA TGTGCCAGTCTCGGCGGTGTTTCAACTAATGAAAAACTGTTTTTT. This sequence encodes CASLGGVSTNEKLFF.

The chain recombines TRBV4-3 with TRBJ1-2; D gene uncertain. This CDR3 has 13 amino acids. V was shortened by 3 bases and J by 8 bases, with 13 bases between the two germline ends. Per the germline V gene, CDR1 is LGHNA and CDR2 is YSLEER. The CDR3 DNA is TGCGCCAGCAGCCAGGACGGGGTATCAGGCTACACCTTC. As protein: CASSQDGVSGYTF.

The V and J genes are TRBV5-5 and TRBJ1-1; 9 bases fit TRBD1. CDR3 size: 14 residues. The germline V gene has CDR1 SGHKS and CDR2 YYEKEE (reference sequence). With 2 bases clipped from V and 4 bases from J, the junction kept 3 bases outside the gene matches. CDR3 DNA sequence: TGTGCCAGCAGCTTTCGACAGGGGGGCACTGAAGCTTTCTTT. Translated, it gives CASSFRQGGTEAFF. Combining the CDR3 with reference TRBV5-5 and TRBJ1-1 gives the whole variable domain DAGVTQSPTHLIKTRGQQVTLRCSPISGHKSVSWYQQVLGQGPQFIFQYYEKEERGRGNFPDRFSARQFPNYSSELNVNALLLGDSALYLCASSFRQGGTEAFFGQGTRLTVV.

This chain uses TRBV7-3 with TRBJ1-6, with D perhaps matching TRBD1 (6 bases). Trimming took off 5 bases at V and 7 bases at J, with 12 bases between the two ends. The CDR3 length is 14 residues. Germline lookup yields CDR1 SGHTA and CDR2 FQGTGA. DNA for the CDR3: TGTGCCAGCAGCCTCGACAGGAGGAATTCACCCCTCCACTTT. The encoded protein is CASSLDRRNSPLHF.

The chain combines TRBV6-5 with TRBJ1-4; 8 bases line up with TRBD1. Looked up from germline, CDR1 is MNHEY and CDR2 is SVGAGI. The ends lost 4 bases at V and 6 bases at J; junction bases unmatched: 4. The CDR3 is 14 residues long. CDR3 loop: CASSSTGEDEKLFF. CDR3 in DNA: TGTGCCAGCAGTTCGACAGGGGAGGATGAAAAACTGTTTTTT.

The J gene is TRBJ1-2, the V gene TRBV7-9; weak D call: TRBD1 (6 bases). From germline, CDR1 is SEHNR and CDR2 FQNEAQ (reference sequence). V lost 1 base to trimming and J lost 8 bases, with 11 bases between them. The length of the CDR3 is 13 residues. The CDR3 coding sequence is TGTGCCAGCAGCTTAGGCACAGGGCAGGGCTACACCTTC. Amino acids: CASSLGTGQGYTF.

This chain links TRBV20-1 with TRBJ1-1; no clear D gene. Germline V gives CDR1 DFQATT, CDR2 SNEGSKA (reference sequence). This CDR3 comprises 12 residues. V lost 3 bases and J 6 bases, leaving 11 bases between the germline ends. CDR3 sequence (DNA): TGCAGTGCTAGTTACTCGGGAGCTGAAGCTTTCTTT. Protein sequence: CSASYSGAEAFF.

V is TRBV3-1 (or the pseudogene TRBV3-2) and J is TRBJ2-3; D uncertain. From germline, CDR1 is LGHDT and CDR2 YNNKEL (reference sequence). The V end lost 3 bases, the J end lost 1 base, and 11 bases lay between the germline ends. CDR3 size: 15 residues. The CDR3 nucleotides read TGTGCCAGCAGCCATAGCCTTTCGGGCACAGATACGCAGTATTTT. Translated, it gives CASSHSLSGTDTQYF.

The chain has TRBV6-2 or TRBV6-3 and TRBJ1-6, with 7 bases that match TRBD1. Per germline, CDR1 MNHEY and CDR2 SVGEGT. The ends lost 3 bases at V and 7 bases at J; junction bases unmatched: 3. The CDR3 consists of 14 residues. DNA of the CDR3: TGTGCCAGCAGTTATACAGGGGAGAATTCACCCCTCCACTTT. Encoded protein: CASSYTGENSPLHF.

The chain couples TRBV6-5 to TRBJ1-6; 7 nucleotides agree with TRBD1. Germline V lookup: CDR1 MNHEY, CDR2 SVGAGI. The length of the CDR3 is 15 residues. V trimming: 6 bases; J trimming: 9 bases; junction bases outside the gene matches: 11. The CDR3 spells CASRQSRQGTSPLHF. The CDR3 nucleotides read TGTGCCAGCAGGCAGTCCCGACAGGGAACTTCACCCCTCCACTTT.

This clone has just one count. V and J are TRBV6-5 and TRBJ2-1; D is uncertain. The CDR3 has 14 amino acids. The germline gives CDR1 MNHEY, CDR2 SVGAGI. Trimming took 0 bases from V and 7 from J, leaving 10 bases between them. CDR3 residues: CASSYSRQINEQFF. In DNA, the CDR3 is TGTGCCAGCAGTTACTCGCGTCAGATAAATGAGCAGTTCTTC.

J is TRBJ1-3 and V is TRBV30, with TRBD1 as a possible D gene (6 bases). In germline, CDR1 is GTSNPN, CDR2 SVGIG (reference sequence). The ends were cut back, 2 bases at V and 2 bases at J, with 16 bases in the middle. The CDR3 extends over 16 amino acids. The CDR3, as DNA: TGTGCCTGGAGTCTTCGAGGGGGGTACGCTGGAAACACCATATATTTT. Protein: CAWSLRGGYAGNTIYF.

The gene calls are TRBV11-1 and TRBJ2-5; D is perhaps TRBD2 (6 bases). Trimming stripped 3 bases from V and 5 bases from J, with 13 bases between. The CDR3 sequence is 14 residues long. Germline CDR1 is SGHAT and CDR2 is FQDESV (reference sequence). The CDR3 nucleotides read TGTGCCAGCAGCTTCGGGACTTTTGGGGAGACCCAGTACTTC. It encodes CASSFGTFGETQYF.

V is TRBV5-4 and J is TRBJ2-3, with D uncertain. CDR3 size: 15 residues. V was clipped by 1 base and J by 0 bases, with 9 bases between them. Germline CDR1 SGHNT, CDR2 YYREEE (reference sequence). The CDR3 protein is CASSLPPPSTDTQYF. The CDR3 DNA sequence: TGTGCCAGCAGCTTGCCCCCGCCTAGCACAGATACGCAGTATTTT. Together with reference TRBV5-4 and TRBJ2-3, the CDR3 gives the full variable domain: ETGVTQSPTHLIKTRGQQVTLRCSSQSGHNTVSWYQQALGQGPQFIFQYYREEENGRGNFPPRFSGLQFPNYSSELNVNALELDDSALYLCASSLPPPSTDTQYFGPGTRLTVL.

This chain connects TRBV11-2 to TRBJ2-5, with D perhaps matching TRBD1 or TRBD2 (5 bases each). The germline CDR1 and CDR2 sequences are SGHAT and FQNNGV. The ends were cut back, 1 base at V and 4 bases at J, with 13 bases in the middle. The CDR3 loop spans 15 amino acids. The CDR3 DNA follows: TGTGCCAGCAGCTTAGGGCAGGGCCGGGGAGAGACCCAGTACTTC. It encodes CASSLGQGRGETQYF.

The V gene is TRBV7-9, the J gene TRBJ2-7; possibly TRBD2 for D (6 bases). The CDR3 loop spans 15 amino acids. Per the germline V gene, CDR1 is SEHNR and CDR2 is FQNEAQ (reference sequence). With 8 bases removed from V and 1 base from J, the gap between germline ends came to 18 bases. CDR3 in amino acids: CASSLIFGGSYEQYF. CDR3 bases: TGTGCCAGCTCCTTGATCTTTGGGGGGTCCTACGAGCAGTACTTC.

The rearrangement uses TRBV10-3 and TRBJ1-2; D gene unclear. CDR1 ENHRY and CDR2 SYGVKD come from the germline V gene. V lost 0 bases, J lost 1 base, and 9 bases lay in between. This CDR3 spans 15 amino acids. This CDR3 reads CAISESVTYNYGYTF. CDR3 coding DNA: TGTGCCATCAGTGAGTCAGTCACTTATAACTATGGCTACACCTTC.

The chain links TRBV7-8 to TRBJ2-6, with 9 bases that match TRBD1. The CDR3 totals 18 residues. Germline lookup yields CDR1 SGHVS and CDR2 FQNEAQ. The junction had 8 bases not matched to a gene; V was cut back by 5 bases and J by 0 bases. The CDR3 region has the DNA TGTGCCAGCAGCCGCCCGGGACAGGGTTTCTCTGGGGCCAACGTCCTGACTTTC. This encodes CASSRPGQGFSGANVLTF. The full variable domain, rest sourced from reference TRBV7-8 and TRBJ2-6, is GAGVSQSPRYKVAKRGQDVALRCDPISGHVSLFWYQQALGQGPEFLTYFQNEAQLDKSGLPSDRFFAERPEGSVSTLKIQRTQQEDSAVYLCASSRPGQGFSGANVLTFGAGSRLTVL.

The V and J genes are TRBV7-9 and TRBJ1-1; 10 positions agree with TRBD1. Germline CDR1 SEHNR, CDR2 FQNEAQ (reference sequence). The CDR3 is 14 amino acids. With 5 bases clipped from V and 5 bases from J, the junction kept 5 bases outside the gene matches. CDR3 DNA: TGTGCCAGCAGCGACCGACAGGGGGCTACTGAAGCTTTCTTT. Translating gives CASSDRQGATEAFF. Together with reference TRBV7-9 and TRBJ1-1, the CDR3 gives the full variable domain: DTGVSQNPRHKITKRGQNVTFRCDPISEHNRLYWYRQTLGQGPEFLTYFQNEAQLEKSRLLSDRFSAERPKGSFSTLEIQRTEQGDSAMYLCASSDRQGATEAFFGQGTRLTVV.

The chain is built from TRBV5-1 and TRBJ2-7, with D hard to call. Germline V gene lookup returns CDR1 SGHRS and CDR2 YFSETQ. Trimming shortened V by 4 bases and J by 2 bases, and 13 bases separated the two germline ends. The CDR3 is made up of 14 amino acids. CDR3 residues: CASSHGPPPYEQYF. DNA for the CDR3: TGCGCCAGCAGCCACGGACCACCGCCCTACGAGCAGTACTTC.

V is TRBV6-6 and J is TRBJ1-2; 8 nucleotides agree with TRBD1. Germline CDR1 reads MNHNY; CDR2 reads SVGAGI (reference sequence). This CDR3 is 16 amino acids long. J lost 3 bases, V lost 4 bases, and 10 bases had no gene match. CDR3 in amino acids: CASSSPTGVYDYGYTF. Written as DNA, the CDR3 is TGTGCCAGCAGTTCCCCGACAGGGGTGTACGACTATGGCTACACCTTC.